This T cell receptor (beta chain) derives from a study of human T cells and chemical hapten exposure. Study overall: Patch tests put 0.01% DPC on the upper back, read at 6 days.

Germline V CDR1 and CDR2: SGHAT, FQNNGV. This CDR3 contains 16 residues. With 3 bases clipped from V and 2 bases from J, the junction kept 7 bases outside the gene matches. TCRdb re-derived calls from the RACE reads in MiXCR, one entry per CDR3 protein. The data hold about 160,000 distinct CDR3 sequences, with about a quarter observed a single time. Time point in this sample: patch test 3, about 24 weeks after DPC sensitization. Treatment reported: therapeutic diphenylcyclopropenone sensitization with weekly scalp DPC. Donation of samples came from alopecia patients who were 18 to 70 years old and suitable for DPC. A few counts support this clonotype.

This rearrangement joins TRBV11-2 to TRBJ2-1; 7 bases agree with TRBD2. The source was whole blood, collected in connection with sensitization to the hapten diphenylcyclopropenone (DPC). This TCR came from a woman aged 18-29 years with alopecia areata. Some clones in this sample may be carry-over from other donors' samples. The CDR3 here is CASSFTTGLAYNEQFF. The CDR3, as DNA: TGTGCCAGCAGCTTCACAACAGGACTAGCCTACAATGAGCAGTTCTTC.